This T cell receptor (beta chain) was documented in a study of shared clonotypes between healthy human individuals. As processed by the authors: As immunoSEQ supplied junction-only sequences (without quality scores), filtering differed. Data came from immunoSEQ multiplex PCR; TCRdb stores just in-frame clones and leaves some out. V, J and clone size were drawn from that table, and D and trimming were deduced from the DNA. The table lists under 1 million clones, almost 95% of them singletons, with about 25% in the top ten. The CDR3 runs to 12 residues. The germline CDR1 and CDR2 sequences are MDHEN and SYDVKM. The V gene lost 7 bases and the J gene lost 8 bases, with 14 bases spanning the gap. Naivety among CD8 cells was defined by CD45RO negativity and positive CCR7 selection, thereby excluding terminally differentiated effector memory CD45RA+ cells.

This chain uses TRBV28 with TRBJ2-5; D may match TRBD1 or TRBD2 (6 bases each). Sequenced input: naive CD8+ T cells sorted from blood. This sequence originates from a man aged 30 to 39 in good health. In DNA form, the CDR3 reads TGTGCCAGCATATCCTCGGGGGCCACCCAGTACTTC. It yields the protein CASISSGATQYF. The complete variable domain, with remaining parts taken from reference TRBV28 and TRBJ2-5, reads DVKVTQSSRYLVKRTGEKVFLECVQDMDHENMFWYRQDPGLGLRLIYFSYDVKMKEKGDIPEGYSVSREKKERFSLILESASTNQTSMYLCASISSGATQYFGPGTRLLVL.